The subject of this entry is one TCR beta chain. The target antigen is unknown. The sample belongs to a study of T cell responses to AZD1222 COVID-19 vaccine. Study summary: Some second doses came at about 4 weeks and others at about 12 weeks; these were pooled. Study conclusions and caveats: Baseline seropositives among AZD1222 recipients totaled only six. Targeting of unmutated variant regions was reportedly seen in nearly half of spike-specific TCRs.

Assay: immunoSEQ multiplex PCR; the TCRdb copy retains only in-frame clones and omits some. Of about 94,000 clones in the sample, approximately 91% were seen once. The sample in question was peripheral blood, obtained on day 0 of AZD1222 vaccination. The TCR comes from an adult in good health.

CDR3 sequence reads: CASSGRTVDCTF. CDR3 bases: TGTGCCAGCAGCGGACGGACAGTAGACTGCACCTTC. The rearrangement links TRBV11-2 to TRBJ1-2, with D possibly TRBD1 on 6 matching bases. The germline gives CDR1 SGHAT, CDR2 FQNNGV. CDR3 size: 12 residues. Trimming took off 5 bases at V and 13 bases at J, with 17 bases between the two ends.